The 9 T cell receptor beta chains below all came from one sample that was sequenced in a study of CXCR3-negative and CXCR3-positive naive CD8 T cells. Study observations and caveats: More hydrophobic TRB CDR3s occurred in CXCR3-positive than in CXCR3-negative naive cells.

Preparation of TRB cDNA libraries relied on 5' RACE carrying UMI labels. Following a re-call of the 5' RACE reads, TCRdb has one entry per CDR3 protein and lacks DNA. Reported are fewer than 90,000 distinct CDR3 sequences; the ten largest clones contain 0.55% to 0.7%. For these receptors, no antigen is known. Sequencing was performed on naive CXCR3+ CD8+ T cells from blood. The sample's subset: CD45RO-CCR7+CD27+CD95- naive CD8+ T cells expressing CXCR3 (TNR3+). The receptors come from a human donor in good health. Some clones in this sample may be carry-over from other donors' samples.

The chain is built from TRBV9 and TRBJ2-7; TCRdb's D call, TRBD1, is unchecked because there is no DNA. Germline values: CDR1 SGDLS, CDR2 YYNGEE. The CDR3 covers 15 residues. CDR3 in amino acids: CASSVGAGSSYEQYF.

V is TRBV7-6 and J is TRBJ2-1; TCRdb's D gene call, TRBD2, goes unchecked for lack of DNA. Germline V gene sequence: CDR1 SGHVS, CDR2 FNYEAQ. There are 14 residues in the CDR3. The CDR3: CASSLGGTLNEQFF.

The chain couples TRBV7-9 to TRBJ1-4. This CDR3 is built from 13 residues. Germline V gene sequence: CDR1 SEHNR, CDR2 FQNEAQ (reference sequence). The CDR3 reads CASSLGDNEKLFF.

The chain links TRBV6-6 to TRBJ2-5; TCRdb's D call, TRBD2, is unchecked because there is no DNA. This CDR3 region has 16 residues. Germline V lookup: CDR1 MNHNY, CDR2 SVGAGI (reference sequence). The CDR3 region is CASRQTSGRVQETQYF.

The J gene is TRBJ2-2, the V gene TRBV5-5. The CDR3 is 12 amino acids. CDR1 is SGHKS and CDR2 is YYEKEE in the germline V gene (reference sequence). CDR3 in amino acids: CASSEYTGELFF.

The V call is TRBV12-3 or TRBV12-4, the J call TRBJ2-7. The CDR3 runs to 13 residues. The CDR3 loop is CASSLALVGEQYF.

The CDR3: CASSDDSINQPQHF. The rearrangement links TRBV7-2 to TRBJ1-5; there is no DNA to check the TCRdb D call of TRBD1. The CDR3 length is 14 residues. Looked up from germline, CDR1 is SGHTA and CDR2 is FQGNSA. The full variable domain, with the rest looked up from reference TRBV7-2 and TRBJ1-5, is GAGVSQSPSNKVTEKGKDVELRCDPISGHTALYWYRQSLGQGLEFLIYFQGNSAPDKSGLPSDRFSAERTGGSVSTLTIQRTQQEDSAVYLCASSDDSINQPQHFGDGTRLSIL.

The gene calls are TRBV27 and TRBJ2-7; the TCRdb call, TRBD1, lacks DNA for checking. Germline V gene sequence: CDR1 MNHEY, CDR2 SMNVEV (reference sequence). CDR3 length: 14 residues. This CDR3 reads CASSGDSGFYEQYF.

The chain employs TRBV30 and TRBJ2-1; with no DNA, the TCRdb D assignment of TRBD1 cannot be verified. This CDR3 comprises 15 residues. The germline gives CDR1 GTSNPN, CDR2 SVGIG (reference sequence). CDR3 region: CAWTDGGGGYNEQFF.